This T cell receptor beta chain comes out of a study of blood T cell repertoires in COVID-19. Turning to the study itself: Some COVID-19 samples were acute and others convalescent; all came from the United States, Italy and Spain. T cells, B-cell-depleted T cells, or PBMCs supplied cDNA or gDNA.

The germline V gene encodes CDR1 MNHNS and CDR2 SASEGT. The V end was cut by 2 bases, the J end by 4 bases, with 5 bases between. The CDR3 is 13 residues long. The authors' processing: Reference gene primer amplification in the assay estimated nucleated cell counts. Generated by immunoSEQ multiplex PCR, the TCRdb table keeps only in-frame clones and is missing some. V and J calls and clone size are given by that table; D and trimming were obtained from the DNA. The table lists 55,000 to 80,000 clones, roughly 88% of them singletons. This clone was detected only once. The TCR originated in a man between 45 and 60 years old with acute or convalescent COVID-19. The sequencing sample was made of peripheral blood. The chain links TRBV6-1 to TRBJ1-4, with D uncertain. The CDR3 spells CASSEQYNEKLFF. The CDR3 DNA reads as TGTGCCAGCAGTGAACAGTATAATGAAAAACTGTTTTTT.